What follows are 16 T cell receptor beta chains derived from one specimen sequenced in a study of T cell repertoires and Cas9 in healthy adults. TCRdb's copy holds only in-frame clones and misses some; the assay was immunoSEQ multiplex PCR. The data contain tens of thousands of clones, 75% to 95% of them singletons. Material: CD4+ effector T cells (CD127+, CD25-, CD137-, CD154-) from PBMCs; culture status not recorded. These receptors were collected from a human donor in good health.

The chain links TRBV6-5 to TRBJ2-2; D unresolved. CDR1 and CDR2 (germline): MNHEY, SVGAGI. The CDR3 is made up of 12 amino acids. With 5 bases removed from V and 4 bases from J, the gap between germline ends came to 5 bases. Here the CDR3 reads CASSVFTGELFF. In nucleotides, the CDR3 is TGTGCCAGCAGTGTTTTCACCGGGGAGCTGTTTTTT.

J is TRBJ2-5 and V is TRBV4-1, with 10 bases fitting TRBD2. CDR3 length equals 17 residues. After removal of 5 bases from V and 5 bases from J, the junction contained 14 bases not matched to a gene. Germline CDR1 MGHRA, CDR2 YSYEKL. For the CDR3, the DNA is TGCGCCAGCAGCTCAGAACGAGGAGCGGGGGGGCGTGAGACCCAGTACTTC. This translates into CASSSERGAGGRETQYF.

The V gene is TRBV19, the J gene TRBJ2-6, with D unresolved. Germline CDR1 reads LNHDA; CDR2 reads SQIVND (reference sequence). V lost 4 bases to trimming and J lost 0 bases, with 4 bases between them. The CDR3 is 14 amino acids. CDR3 region: CASSRRSGANVLTF. The CDR3 DNA follows: TGTGCCAGTAGTAGGCGCTCTGGGGCCAACGTCCTGACTTTC.

The chain joins TRBV4-3 to TRBJ1-3, with unresolved D. CDR1 is LGHNA and CDR2 is YSLEER in the germline V gene. V lost 0 bases and J lost 0, with 9 bases in between. The CDR3 totals 16 residues. The CDR3 sequence: CASSQESTLSGNTIYF. CDR3 nucleotides: TGCGCCAGCAGCCAAGAAAGCACGCTCTCTGGAAACACCATATATTTT.

V gene TRBV4-1 combines with J gene TRBJ1-4, with D possibly matching TRBD1 (5 bases). Germline CDR1 reads MGHRA; CDR2 reads YSYEKL. The V end lost 3 bases, the J end lost 10 bases, and 15 bases lay between the germline ends. CDR3 length: 14 residues. This CDR3 is CASSQPGPKGKLFF. In DNA, the CDR3 is TGCGCCAGCAGCCAGCCGGGACCAAAGGGAAAACTGTTTTTT.

V usage is TRBV13 and J usage is TRBJ2-1, with TRBD2 identical over 7 bases. In germline, CDR1 is PRHDT, CDR2 FYEKMQ (reference sequence). V dropped 3 bases and J dropped 6; count of bases not matched to a gene: 8. The CDR3 loop spans 15 amino acids. The CDR3 loop is CASSFSGVPSNEQFF. The CDR3 DNA reads TGTGCCAGCAGCTTCAGCGGGGTACCATCCAATGAGCAGTTCTTC. Full variable domain (remainder filled in from reference TRBV13 and TRBJ2-1): AAGVIQSPRHLIKEKRETATLKCYPIPRHDTVYWYQQGPGQDPQFLISFYEKMQSDKGSIPDRFSAQQFSDYHSELNMSSLELGDSALYFCASSFSGVPSNEQFFGPGTRLTVL.

Here the CDR3 DNA reads TGCAGCGTCGTGGAGGACAGGGGGGTTATTGGTAGCAATCAGCCCCAGCATTTT. It codes for CSVVEDRGVIGSNQPQHF. J is TRBJ1-5 and V is TRBV29-1, with 10 nucleotides matching TRBD1. CDR1 is SQVTM and CDR2 is ANQGSEA in the germline V gene. This CDR3 comprises 18 residues. Trimming took 6 bases from V and 0 from J; bases not matched to a gene: 14.

This clone has just one count. The chain recombines TRBV7-2 with TRBJ1-1; the D is unclear. Trimming pared 5 bases from V and 0 bases from J, leaving 13 bases between. Germline CDR1 reads SGHTA; CDR2 reads FQGNSA. The CDR3 is 15 residues long. For the CDR3, the DNA is TGTGCCAGCAGCCCGGCGTCGGGAATGAACACTGAAGCTTTCTTT. Its protein is CASSPASGMNTEAFF. Supplemented by reference TRBV7-2 and TRBJ1-1, the full variable domain reads GAGVSQSPSNKVTEKGKDVELRCDPISGHTALYWYRQSLGQGLEFLIYFQGNSAPDKSGLPSDRFSAERTGGSVSTLTIQRTQQEDSAVYLCASSPASGMNTEAFFGQGTRLTVV.

This chain joins TRBV27 and TRBJ2-5; 14 bases align to TRBD2. Germline V gene sequence: CDR1 MNHEY, CDR2 SMNVEV (reference sequence). This CDR3 is built from 17 residues. V trimming: 5 bases; J trimming: 6 bases; junction bases outside the gene matches: 11. The CDR3 sequence is CASSLSPGLAGEKTQYF. Here the CDR3 DNA reads TGTGCCAGCAGTCTTTCGCCGGGACTAGCGGGAGAGAAGACCCAGTACTTC.

This clone has only a few counts. The rearrangement uses TRBV19 and TRBJ1-2, with TRBD1 matching over 7 bases. The germline gives CDR1 LNHDA, CDR2 SQIVND (reference sequence). The trim removed 3 bases at V and 5 bases at J, leaving 9 bases unmatched. CDR3 size: 15 residues. CDR3 amino acids: CASSILLDRTYGYTF. In DNA form, the CDR3 reads TGTGCCAGTAGTATCCTTTTGGACAGGACTTATGGCTACACCTTC.

The chain uses TRBV11-2 and TRBJ2-1; no clear D gene. V lost 4 bases, J lost 0 bases, and 22 bases lay in between. Germline values: CDR1 SGHAT, CDR2 FQNNGV. The length of the CDR3 is 19 residues. The CDR3 reads CASSSRRVGMISSYNEQFF. DNA of the CDR3: TGTGCCAGCAGCTCCCGACGGGTGGGGATGATAAGCTCCTACAATGAGCAGTTCTTC.

The chain has TRBV13 and TRBJ1-6; D gene unclear. Trimming removed 2 bases from V and 4 bases from J, with 15 bases in between. The CDR3 totals 17 residues. Germline CDR1 and CDR2: PRHDT and FYEKMQ (reference sequence). CDR3 in DNA: TGTGCCAGCAGCTTAAGGCTAGCGTTGGGATATAATTCACCCCTCCACTTT. This gives the protein CASSLRLALGYNSPLHF.

This chain connects TRBV9 to TRBJ2-1; D is perhaps TRBD1 or TRBD2 (6 bases each). V was cut by 1 base and J by 1 base, with 12 bases left in between. The CDR3 is made up of 16 amino acids. CDR1 is SGDLS and CDR2 is YYNGEE in the germline V gene. CDR3 residues: CASSVRRGTSYNEQFF. The CDR3 bases are TGTGCCAGCAGCGTAAGAAGGGGGACTTCCTACAATGAGCAGTTCTTC.

The V and J genes are TRBV28 and TRBJ2-3, with 7 nucleotides matching TRBD1. V was clipped by 6 bases and J by 0 bases; unmatched bases: 6. The CDR3 loop spans 15 amino acids. Germline CDR1 is MDHEN and CDR2 is SYDVKM. The CDR3 nucleotides read TGTGCCAGCAGCCCTACAGGGGCTAGCACAGATACGCAGTATTTT. Protein product: CASSPTGASTDTQYF.

This chain links TRBV28 with TRBJ1-6, with 7 bases identical to TRBD1. The CDR3 is 15 amino acids. Germline lookup yields CDR1 MDHEN and CDR2 SYDVKM. Trimming at V came to 6 bases and at J to 4 bases, leaving 6 bases not matched to a gene. CDR3 region: CASRAGQSYNSPLHF. CDR3 coding DNA: TGTGCCAGCAGAGCGGGACAGAGTTATAATTCACCCCTCCACTTT. The entire variable domain, with the rest obtained from reference TRBV28 and TRBJ1-6, is as follows: DVKVTQSSRYLVKRTGEKVFLECVQDMDHENMFWYRQDPGLGLRLIYFSYDVKMKEKGDIPEGYSVSREKKERFSLILESASTNQTSMYLCASRAGQSYNSPLHFGNGTRLTVT.

The V gene is TRBV4-2, the J gene TRBJ1-2, with TRBD1 matching 7 bases. Germline V gene lookup returns CDR1 LGHNA and CDR2 YNFKEQ. The J segment lost 7 bases and the V segment lost 1 base, leaving 12 bases of the junction unmatched. The CDR3 totals 16 residues. The CDR3 bases are TGTGCCAGCAGCCAAGTGGTGGAAGGGGGCGCAGGTGGCTACACCTTC. It is translated as CASSQVVEGGAGGYTF.